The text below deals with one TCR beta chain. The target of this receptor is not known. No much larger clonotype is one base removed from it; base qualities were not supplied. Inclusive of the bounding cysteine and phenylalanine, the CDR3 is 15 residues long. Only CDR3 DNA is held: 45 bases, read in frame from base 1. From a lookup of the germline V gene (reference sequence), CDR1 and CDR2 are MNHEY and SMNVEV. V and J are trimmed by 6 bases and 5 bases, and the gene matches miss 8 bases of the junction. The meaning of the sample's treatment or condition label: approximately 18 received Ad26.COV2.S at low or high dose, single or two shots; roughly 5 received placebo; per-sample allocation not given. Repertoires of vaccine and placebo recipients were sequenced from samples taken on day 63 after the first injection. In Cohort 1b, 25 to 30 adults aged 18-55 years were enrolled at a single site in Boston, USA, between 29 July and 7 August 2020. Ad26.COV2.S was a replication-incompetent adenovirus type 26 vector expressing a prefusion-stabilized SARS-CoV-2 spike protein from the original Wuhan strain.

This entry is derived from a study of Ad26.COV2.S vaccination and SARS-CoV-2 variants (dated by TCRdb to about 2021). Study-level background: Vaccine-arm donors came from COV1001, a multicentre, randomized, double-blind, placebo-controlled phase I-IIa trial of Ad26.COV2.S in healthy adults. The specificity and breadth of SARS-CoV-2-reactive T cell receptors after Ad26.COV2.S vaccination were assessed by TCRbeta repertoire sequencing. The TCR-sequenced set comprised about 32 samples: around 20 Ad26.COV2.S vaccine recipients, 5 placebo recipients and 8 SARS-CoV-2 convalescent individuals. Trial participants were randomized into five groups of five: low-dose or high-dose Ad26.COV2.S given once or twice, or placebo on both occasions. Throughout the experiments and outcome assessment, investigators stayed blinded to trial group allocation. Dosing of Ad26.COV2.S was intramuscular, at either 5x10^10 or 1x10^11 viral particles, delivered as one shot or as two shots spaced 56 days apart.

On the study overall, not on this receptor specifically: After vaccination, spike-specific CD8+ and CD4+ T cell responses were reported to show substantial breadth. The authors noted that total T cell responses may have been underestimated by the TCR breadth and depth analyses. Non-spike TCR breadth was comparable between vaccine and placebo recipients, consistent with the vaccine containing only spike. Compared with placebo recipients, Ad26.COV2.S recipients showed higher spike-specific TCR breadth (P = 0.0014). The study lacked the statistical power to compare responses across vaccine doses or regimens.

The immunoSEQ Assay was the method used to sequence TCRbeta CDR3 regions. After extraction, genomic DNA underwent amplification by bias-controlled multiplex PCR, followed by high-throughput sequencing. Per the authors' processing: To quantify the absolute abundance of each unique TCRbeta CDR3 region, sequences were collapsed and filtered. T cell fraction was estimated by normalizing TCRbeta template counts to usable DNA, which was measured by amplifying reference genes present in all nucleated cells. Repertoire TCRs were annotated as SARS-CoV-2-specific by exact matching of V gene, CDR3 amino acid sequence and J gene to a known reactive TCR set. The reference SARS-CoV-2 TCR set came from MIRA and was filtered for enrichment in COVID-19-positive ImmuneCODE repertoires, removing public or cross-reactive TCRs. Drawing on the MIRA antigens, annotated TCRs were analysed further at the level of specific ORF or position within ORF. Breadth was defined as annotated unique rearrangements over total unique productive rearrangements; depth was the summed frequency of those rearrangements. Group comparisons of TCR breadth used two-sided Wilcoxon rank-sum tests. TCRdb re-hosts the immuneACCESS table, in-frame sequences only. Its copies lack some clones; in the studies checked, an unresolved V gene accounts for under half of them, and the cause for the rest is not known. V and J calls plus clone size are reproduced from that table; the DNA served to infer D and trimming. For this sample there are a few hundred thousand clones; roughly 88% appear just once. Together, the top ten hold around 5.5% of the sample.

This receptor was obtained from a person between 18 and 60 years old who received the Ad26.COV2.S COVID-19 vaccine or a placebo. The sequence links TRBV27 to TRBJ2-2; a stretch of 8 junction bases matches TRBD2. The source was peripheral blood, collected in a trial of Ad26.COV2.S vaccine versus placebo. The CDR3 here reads CASSEAGAPTGELFF. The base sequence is TGTGCCAGCAGCGAAGCGGGAGCTCCTACCGGGGAGCTGTTTTTT.